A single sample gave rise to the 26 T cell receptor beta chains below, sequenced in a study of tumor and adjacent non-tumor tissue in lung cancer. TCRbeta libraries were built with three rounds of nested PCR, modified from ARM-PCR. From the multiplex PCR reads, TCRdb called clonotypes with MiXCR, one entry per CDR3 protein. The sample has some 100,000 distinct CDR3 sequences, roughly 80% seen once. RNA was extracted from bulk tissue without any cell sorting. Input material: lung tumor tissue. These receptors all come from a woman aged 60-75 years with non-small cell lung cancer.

The chain's CDR3 is CVRSRDRGPYEQYF. DNA for the CDR3: TGTGTCAGAAGCAGGGACAGGGGGCCCTACGAGCAGTACTTC. The chain is built from TRBV5-6 and TRBJ2-7; 12 nucleotides agree with TRBD1. There are 14 residues in the CDR3. Germline V gene data show CDR1 as SGHDT and CDR2 as YYEEEE.

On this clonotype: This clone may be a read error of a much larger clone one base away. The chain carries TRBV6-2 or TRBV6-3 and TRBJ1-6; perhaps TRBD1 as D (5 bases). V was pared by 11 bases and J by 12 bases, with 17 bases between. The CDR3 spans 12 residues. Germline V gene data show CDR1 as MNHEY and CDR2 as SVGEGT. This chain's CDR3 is CACIQPGVPLHF. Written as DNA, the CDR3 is TGTGCCTGCATCCAGCCGGGGGTACCCCTCCACTTT.

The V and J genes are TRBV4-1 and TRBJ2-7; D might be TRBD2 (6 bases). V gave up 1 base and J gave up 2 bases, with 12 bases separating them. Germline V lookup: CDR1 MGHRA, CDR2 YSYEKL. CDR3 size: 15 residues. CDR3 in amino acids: CASSQVEGITYEQYF. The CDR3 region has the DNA TGCGCCAGCAGCCAAGTGGAGGGGATAACCTACGAGCAGTACTTC.

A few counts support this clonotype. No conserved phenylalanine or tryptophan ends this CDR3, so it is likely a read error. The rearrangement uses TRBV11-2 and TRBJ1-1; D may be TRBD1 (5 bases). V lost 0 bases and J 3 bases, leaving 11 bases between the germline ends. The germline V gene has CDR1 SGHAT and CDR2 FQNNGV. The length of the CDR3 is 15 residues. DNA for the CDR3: TGTGCCAGCAGCTTAGAACCGGGACTCCACACTGAAGCTTTCCTT. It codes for CASSLEPGLHTEAFL.

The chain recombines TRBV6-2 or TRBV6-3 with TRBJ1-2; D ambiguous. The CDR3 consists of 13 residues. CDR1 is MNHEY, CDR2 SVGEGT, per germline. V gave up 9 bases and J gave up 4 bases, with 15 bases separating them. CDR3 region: CASSETAIYGYTF. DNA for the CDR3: TGTGCCAGTAGTGAAACAGCAATCTATGGCTACACCTTC.

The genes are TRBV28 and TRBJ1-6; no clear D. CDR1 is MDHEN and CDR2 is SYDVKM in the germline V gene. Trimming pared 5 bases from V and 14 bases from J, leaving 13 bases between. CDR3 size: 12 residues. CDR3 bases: TGTGCCAGCAGTCCCCCGCGAGGGTCCCTCCACTTT. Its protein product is CASSPPRGSLHF.

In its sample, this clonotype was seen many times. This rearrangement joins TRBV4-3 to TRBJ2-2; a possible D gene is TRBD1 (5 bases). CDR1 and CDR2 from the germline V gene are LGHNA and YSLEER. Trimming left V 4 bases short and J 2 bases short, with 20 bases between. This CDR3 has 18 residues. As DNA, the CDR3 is TGCGCCAGCAGCCTTCAACCGCTCCTACAGGCAAACACCGGGGAGCTGTTTTTT. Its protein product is CASSLQPLLQANTGELFF.

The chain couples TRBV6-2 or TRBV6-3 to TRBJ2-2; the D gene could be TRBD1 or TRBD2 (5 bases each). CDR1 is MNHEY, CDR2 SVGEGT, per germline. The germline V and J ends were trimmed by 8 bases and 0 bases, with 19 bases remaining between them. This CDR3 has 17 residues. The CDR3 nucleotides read TGTGCCAGCGCTAGGTACTGGGACGGATCGAACACCGGGGAGCTGTTTTTT. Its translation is CASARYWDGSNTGELFF.

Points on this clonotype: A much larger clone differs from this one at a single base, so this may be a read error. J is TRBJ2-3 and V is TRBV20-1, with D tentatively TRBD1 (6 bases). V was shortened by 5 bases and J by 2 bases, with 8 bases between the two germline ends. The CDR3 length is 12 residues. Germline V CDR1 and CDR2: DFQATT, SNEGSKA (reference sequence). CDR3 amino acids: CSAQGSTDTQYF. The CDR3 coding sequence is TGCAGTGCTCAGGGGTCCACAGATACGCAGTATTTT.

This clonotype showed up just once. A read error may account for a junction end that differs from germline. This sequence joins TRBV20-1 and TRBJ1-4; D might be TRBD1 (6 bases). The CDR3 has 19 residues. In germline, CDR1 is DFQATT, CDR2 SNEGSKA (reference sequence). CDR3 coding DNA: TGCAGTGTTAGATTCGGGGAGCCTGGGGGGGGCGCAACTAATGAAAAACTGTTTTTT. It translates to CSVRFGEPGGGATNEKLFF.

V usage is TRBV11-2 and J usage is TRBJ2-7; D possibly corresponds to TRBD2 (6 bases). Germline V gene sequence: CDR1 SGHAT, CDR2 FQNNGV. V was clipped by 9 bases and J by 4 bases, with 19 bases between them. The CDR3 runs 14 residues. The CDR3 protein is CARNWDCGGYEQYF. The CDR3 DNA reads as TGTGCCAGAAATTGGGACTGCGGAGGATACGAGCAGTACTTC.

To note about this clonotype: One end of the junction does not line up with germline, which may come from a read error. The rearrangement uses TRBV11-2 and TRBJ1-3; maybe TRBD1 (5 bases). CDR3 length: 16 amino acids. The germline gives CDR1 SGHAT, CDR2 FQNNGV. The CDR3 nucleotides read TGTGCCTGCAGCTTCGTCCATGACAGCTCTGGAAACACCATATATTTT. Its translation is CACSFVHDSSGNTIYF.

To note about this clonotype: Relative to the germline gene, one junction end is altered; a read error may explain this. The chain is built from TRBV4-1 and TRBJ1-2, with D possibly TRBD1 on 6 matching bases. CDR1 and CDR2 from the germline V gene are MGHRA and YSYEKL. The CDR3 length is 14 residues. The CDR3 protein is CASSQGVSGECYTF. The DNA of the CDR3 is TGCGCCAGCAGCCAAGGAGTTTCAGGGGAATGCTACACGTTC.

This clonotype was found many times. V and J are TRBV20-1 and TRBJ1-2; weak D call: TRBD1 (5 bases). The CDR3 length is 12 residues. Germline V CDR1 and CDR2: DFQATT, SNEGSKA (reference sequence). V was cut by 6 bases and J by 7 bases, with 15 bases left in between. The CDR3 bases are TGCAGTGCGAATAGGCAGGGCGGTGGCTACACCTTC. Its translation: CSANRQGGGYTF.

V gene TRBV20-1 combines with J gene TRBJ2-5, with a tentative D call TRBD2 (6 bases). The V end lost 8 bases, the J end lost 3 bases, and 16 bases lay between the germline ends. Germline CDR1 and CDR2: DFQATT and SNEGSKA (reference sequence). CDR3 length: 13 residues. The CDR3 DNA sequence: TGCAGTCCAGAGGAGGGGTGGGAAGAGACCCAGTACTTC. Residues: CSPEEGWEETQYF.

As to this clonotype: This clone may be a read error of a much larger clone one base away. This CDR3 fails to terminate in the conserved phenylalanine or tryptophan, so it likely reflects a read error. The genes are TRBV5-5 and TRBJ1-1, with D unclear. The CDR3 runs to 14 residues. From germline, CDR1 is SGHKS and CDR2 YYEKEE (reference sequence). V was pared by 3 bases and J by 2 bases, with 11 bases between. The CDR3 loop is CASSSSPINTEAFY. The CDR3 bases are TGTGCCAGCAGCTCCTCTCCTATTAACACTGAAGCTTTCTAT.

CDR3 nucleotide sequence: TGTGCCAGTAGCCCGGGGACAGGGTTATGGGGCTACACCTTC. The encoded protein is CASSPGTGLWGYTF. V gene TRBV5-6 combines with J gene TRBJ1-2; TRBD1 agrees at 9 bases. V shed 8 bases and J 8 bases; nucleotides not matched to a gene: 13. The CDR3 runs 14 residues. Germline V CDR1 and CDR2: SGHDT, YYEEEE.

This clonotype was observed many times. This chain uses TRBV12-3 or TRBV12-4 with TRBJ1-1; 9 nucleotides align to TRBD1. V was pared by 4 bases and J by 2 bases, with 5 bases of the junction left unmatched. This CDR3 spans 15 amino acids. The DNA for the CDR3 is TGTGCCAGCAGTTGGGGGACAGGGTTCAACACTGAAGCTTTCTTT. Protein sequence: CASSWGTGFNTEAFF.

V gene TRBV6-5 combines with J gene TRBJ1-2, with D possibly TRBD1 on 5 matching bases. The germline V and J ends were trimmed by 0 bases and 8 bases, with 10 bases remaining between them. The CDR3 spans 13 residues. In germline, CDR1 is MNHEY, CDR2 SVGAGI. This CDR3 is CASSYSMGQGYTF. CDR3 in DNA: TGTGCCAGCAGTTACTCGATGGGGCAGGGCTACACCTTC.

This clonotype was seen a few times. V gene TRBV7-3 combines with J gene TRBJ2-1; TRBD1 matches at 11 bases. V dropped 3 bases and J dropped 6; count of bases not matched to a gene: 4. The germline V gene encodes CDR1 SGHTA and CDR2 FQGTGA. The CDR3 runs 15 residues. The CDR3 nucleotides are TGTGCCAGCAGCTTCTCCGGGACAGGGGGCAATGAGCAGTTCTTC. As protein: CASSFSGTGGNEQFF.

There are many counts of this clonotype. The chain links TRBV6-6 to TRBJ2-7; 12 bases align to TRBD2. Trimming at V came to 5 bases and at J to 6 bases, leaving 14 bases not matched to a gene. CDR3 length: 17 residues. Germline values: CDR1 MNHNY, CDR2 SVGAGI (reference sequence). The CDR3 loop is CASSRLAGAPMLPEQYF. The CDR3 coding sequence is TGTGCCAGCAGTAGACTAGCGGGGGCCCCCATGCTACCCGAGCAGTACTTC.

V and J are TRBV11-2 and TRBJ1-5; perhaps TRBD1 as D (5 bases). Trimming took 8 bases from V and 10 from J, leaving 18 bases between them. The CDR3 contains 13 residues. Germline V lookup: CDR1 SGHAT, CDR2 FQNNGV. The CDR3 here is CASSRYRGHPQHF. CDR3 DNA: TGTGCCAGCTCCCGTTATAGGGGTCATCCCCAGCATTTT.

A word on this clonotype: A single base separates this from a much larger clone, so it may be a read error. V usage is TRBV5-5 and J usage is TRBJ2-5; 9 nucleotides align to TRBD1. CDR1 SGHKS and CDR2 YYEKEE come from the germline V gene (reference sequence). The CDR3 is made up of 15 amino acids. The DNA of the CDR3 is TGTGCCAGCTGCTTGGACAGGGGTCATAGGGAGACCCAGTACTTC. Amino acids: CASCLDRGHRETQYF.

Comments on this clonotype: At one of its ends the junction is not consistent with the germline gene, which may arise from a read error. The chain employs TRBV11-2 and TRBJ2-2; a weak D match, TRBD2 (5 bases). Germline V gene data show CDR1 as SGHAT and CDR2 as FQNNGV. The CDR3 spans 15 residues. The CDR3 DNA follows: TGTGCCAACAGCTTAGATGGTAAATCCACCGGGGAGCGGTTTTTT. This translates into CANSLDGKSTGERFF.

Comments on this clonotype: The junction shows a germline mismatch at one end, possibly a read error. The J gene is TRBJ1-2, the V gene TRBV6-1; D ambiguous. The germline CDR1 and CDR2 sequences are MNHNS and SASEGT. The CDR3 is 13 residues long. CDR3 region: CASSDTRYYGYTF. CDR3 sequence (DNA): TGTGCCAGTAGTGACACAAGGTACTATGGCTACACCTTC.

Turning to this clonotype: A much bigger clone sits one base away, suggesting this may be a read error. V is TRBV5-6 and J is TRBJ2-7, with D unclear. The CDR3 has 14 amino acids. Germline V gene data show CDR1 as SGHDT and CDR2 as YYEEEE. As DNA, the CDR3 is TGTGTCAGCAGCTTGTTAGACGGCTCCTACGAGCAGTACTTC. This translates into CVSSLLDGSYEQYF.